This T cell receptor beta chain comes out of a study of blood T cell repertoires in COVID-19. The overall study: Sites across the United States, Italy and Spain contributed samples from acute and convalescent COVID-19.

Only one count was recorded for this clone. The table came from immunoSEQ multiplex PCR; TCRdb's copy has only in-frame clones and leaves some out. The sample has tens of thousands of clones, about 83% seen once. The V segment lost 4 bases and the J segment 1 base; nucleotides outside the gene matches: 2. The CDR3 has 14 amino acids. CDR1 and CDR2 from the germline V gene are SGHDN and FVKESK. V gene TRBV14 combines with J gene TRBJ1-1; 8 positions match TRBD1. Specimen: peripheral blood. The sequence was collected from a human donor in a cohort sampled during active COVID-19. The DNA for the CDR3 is TGTGCCAGCAGCCGACAGGGGTGGAACACTGAAGCTTTCTTT. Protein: CASSRQGWNTEAFF.